This T cell receptor (beta chain) was profiled in a study of read filtering for tumor transcriptome and immune sequencing. Study observations and caveats: Dropping single-read clonotypes raised IR-seq and RNA-seq shared-clonotype correlation. RNA-seq captured clonotypes less deeply and reliably than IR-seq. Sorted CD138-negative bone marrow cells were not purified T cells. In IR-seq, single-read clonotypes were roughly 80% of clonotypes but about 3.5% of reads.

From approximately 400 ng of RNA, a library with molecular barcoded alpha/delta and beta/gamma adaptors was made. MiXCR was run by TCRdb on the reads, yielding one entry per CDR3 protein. Counted here are about 130,000 distinct CDR3 sequences, approximately 13% occurring once; the ten biggest clones make up more than 9.5%. V was cut by 7 bases and J by 0 bases, with 13 bases left in between. The CDR3 has 15 amino acids. Germline V CDR1 and CDR2: MNHNS, SASEGT. This clonotype has ten or more counts. Antigen: not known. The sequence was obtained from a donor aged 40 or over with multiple myeloma. Source material: a population of CD138-negative cells sorted from bone marrow. The chain combines TRBV6-1 with TRBJ2-1; TRBD1 might be the D (6 bases). Here the CDR3 reads CASMSSQGSYNEQFF. CDR3 DNA: TGTGCCAGCATGTCATCACAGGGCTCCTACAATGAGCAGTTCTTC.